This T cell receptor beta chain stems from a study of CXCR3-negative and CXCR3-positive naive CD8 T cells. Overall study findings and caveats: Higher TRB CDR3 hydrophobicity marked CXCR3-positive naive cells relative to CXCR3-negative naive cells.

About this clonotype: Its target is unknown.

5' RACE with UMI labels generated the TRB cDNA libraries. From its re-call of the 5' RACE reads, TCRdb lists each CDR3 protein once, without DNA. The repertoire table contains some 100,000 distinct CDR3 sequences. CDR1 is SQVTM and CDR2 is ANQGSEA in the germline V gene. This CDR3 is 13 amino acids long. This clonotype was obtained from a human donor in good health. Some clones in this sample may be carry-over from other donors' samples. V and J are TRBV29-1 and TRBJ2-7. The sequencing input was naive CXCR3+ CD8+ T cells from blood. Regarding subset: CD45RO-CCR7+CD27+CD95- naive CD8+ T cells expressing CXCR3 (TNR3+). This chain's CDR3 is CSGGIGSSYEQYF.